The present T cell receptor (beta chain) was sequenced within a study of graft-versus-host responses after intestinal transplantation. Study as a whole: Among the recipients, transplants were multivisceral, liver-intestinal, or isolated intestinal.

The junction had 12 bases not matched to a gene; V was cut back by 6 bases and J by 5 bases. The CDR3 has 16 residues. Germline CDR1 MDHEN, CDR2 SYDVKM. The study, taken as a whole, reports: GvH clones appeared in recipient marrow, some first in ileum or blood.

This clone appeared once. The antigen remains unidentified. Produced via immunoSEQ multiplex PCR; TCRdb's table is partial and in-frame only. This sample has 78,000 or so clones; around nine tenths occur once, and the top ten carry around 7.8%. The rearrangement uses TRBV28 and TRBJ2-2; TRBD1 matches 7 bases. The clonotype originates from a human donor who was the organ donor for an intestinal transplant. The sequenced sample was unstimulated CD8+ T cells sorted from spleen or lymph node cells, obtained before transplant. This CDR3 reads CASRPFITGETGELFF. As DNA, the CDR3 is TGTGCCAGCAGGCCGTTTATAACAGGGGAAACCGGGGAGCTGTTTTTT.